This T cell receptor (beta chain) was sequenced for a study of T cells of healthy individuals. In germline, CDR1 is MDHEN, CDR2 SYDVKM. The V end was cut by 6 bases, the J end by 5 bases, with 11 bases between. The CDR3 length is 12 residues. This clonotype was detected many times. TCRdb analysed the 5' RACE reads with MiXCR anew, one entry per CDR3 protein. The table shows about 53,000 distinct CDR3 sequences, with roughly 14% occurring only once. The V call is TRBV28, the J call TRBJ2-7; no clear D. The sequence derives from a human donor in good health. Here the CDR3 DNA reads TGTGCCAGCAGCCTAGGGAACCACGAGCAGTACTTC. Translating it yields CASSLGNHEQYF.